This TCR beta chain is drawn from a study of tumor and adjacent non-tumor tissue in lung cancer. Notes on the study in general: Compared with tumor, normal lung showed significantly lower TCR diversity.

Worth noting for this clonotype: Its antigen is unidentified. Germline and junction disagree at one end, which may indicate a read error.

A modified ARM-PCR protocol with three rounds of nested PCR amplified TCRbeta. TCRdb re-derived calls from the multiplex PCR reads in MiXCR, one entry per CDR3 protein. The sample lists 200,000 to 250,000 distinct CDR3 sequences, about two thirds occurring once. This CDR3 is 14 amino acids long. The template was RNA from unsorted bulk tissue. Sequencing used lung tumor tissue. The receptor comes from a man aged 55 to 70 with non-small cell lung cancer. The chain couples TRBV12-3 or TRBV12-4 to TRBJ2-6; D possibly corresponds to TRBD2 (6 bases). The CDR3 loop is CASTLAGGVNVLTF. The DNA for the CDR3 is TGTGCCAGCACCCTCGCGGGCGGGGTCAACGTCCTGACTTTC.